This T cell receptor (beta chain) emerged from a study of shared clonotypes between healthy human individuals. As concerns this clone: Antigen specificity is unknown.

Unmatched junction bases numbered 6, after V lost 4 bases and J lost 5 bases. Per the germline V gene, CDR1 is LNHDA and CDR2 is SQIVND (reference sequence). This CDR3 comprises 15 residues. Measured with immunoSEQ multiplex PCR; TCRdb has only the in-frame clones, and not every one. The table lists roughly 2.5 million clones, roughly nine tenths of them singletons. Findings and caveats of the study: Clonotypes shared by all four sorted-subset donors had higher generation probabilities than non-shared clonotypes. Tissues were not sampled, only blood, and their repertoires likely differ. Larger estimated richness was generally recorded for naive subsets relative to memory subsets.

This TCR was recovered from a man between 18 and 35 years old in good health. V gene TRBV19 combines with J gene TRBJ2-2; 8 bases match TRBD1. The sample was naive CD4+ T cells sorted from blood. Stated subset: CD45RA+ positively selected. The DNA for the CDR3 is TGTGCCAGTAGTAAGGACAGGGTGGGGACCGGGGAGCTGTTTTTT. Translated, it gives CASSKDRVGTGELFF.